The 26 T cell receptor beta chains listed next were all sequenced from one sample in a study of control samples from healthy donors and cancer patients. Assay used: immunoSEQ multiplex PCR; TCRdb lists only in-frame clones, some missing. Counted here are approximately 150,000 clones, under 96% occurring once; the ten biggest clones make up just over 1%. What was sequenced was blood. The receptors stem from a woman aged 25 to 45 in good health.

The chain joins TRBV5-1 to TRBJ1-5, with 10 bases aligning to TRBD1. Germline V gene sequence: CDR1 SGHRS, CDR2 YFSETQ. J lost 4 bases, V lost 4 bases, and 2 bases had no gene match. The CDR3 has 14 amino acids. The CDR3 bases are TGCGCCAGCAGCCCGGGACAGGGGAATCAGCCCCAGCATTTT. It encodes CASSPGQGNQPQHF.

The CDR3 DNA is TGTGCCAGCTCCCTCCAGGGACAGGGGCTCGATGAGCAGTTCTTC. It translates to CASSLQGQGLDEQFF. The gene calls are TRBV18 and TRBJ2-1; 10 bases match TRBD1. This CDR3 region has 15 residues. Trimming removed 6 bases from V and 8 bases from J; junction bases left unmatched: 10. Germline V lookup: CDR1 KGHSH, CDR2 LQKENI.

The CDR3 reads CASTKWGYNEQFF. The CDR3 DNA reads as TGTGCCAGCACCAAATGGGGTTACAATGAGCAGTTCTTC. The chain combines TRBV12-3 or TRBV12-4 with TRBJ2-1; D is ambiguous. The CDR3 is 13 residues long. V lost 7 bases and J 4 bases, leaving 11 bases between the germline ends.

This chain's CDR3 is CASNLIGEQYF. The CDR3 nucleotides read TGTGCCAGCAACTTGATTGGCGAGCAGTACTTC. The chain links TRBV28 to TRBJ2-7, with unresolved D. Trimming left V 7 bases short and J 6 bases short, with 10 bases between. The CDR3 sequence is 11 residues long. Germline lookup yields CDR1 MDHEN and CDR2 SYDVKM.

V gene TRBV7-9 combines with J gene TRBJ1-2; TRBD1 might be the D (5 bases). CDR1 and CDR2 from the germline V gene are SEHNR and FQNEAQ (reference sequence). V was trimmed by 1 base and J by 6 bases, leaving 18 bases between them. This CDR3 region has 16 residues. CDR3 nucleotides: TGTGCCAGCAGCTTAGGGAGGGGCAGAGAGGTGGATGGCTACACCTTC. Translation gives CASSLGRGREVDGYTF.

The V call is TRBV2, the J call TRBJ2-7; D could derive from TRBD1 or TRBD2 (6 bases each). The CDR3 sequence is 13 residues long. CDR1 and CDR2 (germline): SNHLY, FYNNEI. The V end lost 6 bases, the J end lost 6 bases, and 15 bases lay between the germline ends. The CDR3 nucleotides are TGTGCCAGCAGACAGGGAGGTAAGGCCGAGCAGTACTTC. It specifies CASRQGGKAEQYF.

This chain joins TRBV9 and TRBJ1-2; 7 bases align to TRBD1. The V and J ends lost 7 bases and 8 bases, in that order; junction bases with no gene match: 17. This CDR3 is built from 15 residues. The germline V gene has CDR1 SGDLS and CDR2 YYNGEE. The CDR3: CASEKSGSGGSGYTF. The CDR3 DNA sequence: TGTGCCAGCGAAAAATCCGGGTCAGGGGGTAGCGGCTACACCTTC.

This chain uses TRBV6-5 with TRBJ1-4; tentatively, D is TRBD1 (6 bases). The CDR3 is 14 amino acids. The V gene lost 6 bases and the J gene lost 8 bases, with 16 bases spanning the gap. Germline values: CDR1 MNHEY, CDR2 SVGAGI. CDR3 loop: CASRLLGGREKLFF. The CDR3 DNA reads as TGTGCCAGCAGGTTACTTGGGGGCAGGGAAAAACTGTTTTTT.

This chain uses TRBV2 with TRBJ1-1, with TRBD1 matching over 7 bases. CDR1 is SNHLY and CDR2 is FYNNEI in the germline V gene. The CDR3 extends over 15 amino acids. The V gene end was trimmed by 7 bases and the J gene end by 1 base; junction bases not matched to a gene: 9. DNA for the CDR3: TGTGCCAGCAACACCCGACAGGGTTGGAACACTGAAGCTTTCTTT. Its translation: CASNTRQGWNTEAFF.

CDR3 coding DNA: TGTGCCAGCAGAGGACTAGTGAACACCGGGGAGCTGTTTTTT. This sequence encodes CASRGLVNTGELFF. This chain uses TRBV2 with TRBJ2-2, with 7 positions matching TRBD2. Germline assignment: CDR1 SNHLY and CDR2 FYNNEI. This CDR3 comprises 14 residues. Trimming cost V 6 bases and J 1 base; bases outside gene matches: 2.

This chain uses TRBV2 with TRBJ1-1, with a tentative D call TRBD1 (6 bases). Trimming cost V 0 bases and J 1 base, with 9 bases left between them. The germline CDR1 and CDR2 sequences are SNHLY and FYNNEI. The CDR3 is 15 residues long. CDR3 sequence reads: CASSEARTENTEAFF. CDR3 DNA sequence: TGTGCCAGCAGTGAAGCACGGACAGAGAACACTGAAGCTTTCTTT.

The chain couples TRBV30 to TRBJ2-7, with D uncertain. The CDR3 covers 13 residues. V was pared by 0 bases and J by 2 bases, with 8 bases between. The V gene's germline CDR1 is GTSNPN and CDR2 SVGIG (reference sequence). This CDR3 is CAWSVSQTYEQYF. Here the CDR3 DNA reads TGTGCCTGGAGTGTAAGCCAGACCTACGAGCAGTACTTC.

The chain combines TRBV19 with TRBJ2-1; D might be TRBD2 (5 bases). Trimming removed 10 bases at V and 7 bases at J, with 17 bases between. Germline V lookup: CDR1 LNHDA, CDR2 SQIVND (reference sequence). The CDR3 has 13 residues. The CDR3 region is CATKLGPSNEQFF. Here the CDR3 DNA reads TGTGCCACCAAACTAGGCCCCTCAAATGAGCAGTTCTTC.

The chain joins TRBV5-1 to TRBJ2-2; maybe TRBD2 (6 bases). Per the germline V gene, CDR1 is SGHRS and CDR2 is YFSETQ. The length of the CDR3 is 17 residues. Between the trimmed V and J ends, which lost 4 bases and 7 bases, there was a span of 23 bases. Here the CDR3 DNA reads TGCGCCAGCAGCGCCCCGAGTCCCGGGAGAAGGGTCGGGGAGCTGTTTTTT. Translated: CASSAPSPGRRVGELFF.

CDR3 nucleotide sequence: TGTGCCAGCAGCTTACAGAGCACAGATACGCAGTATTTT. Residues: CASSLQSTDTQYF. The chain is built from TRBV11-3 and TRBJ2-3; D unclear. V dropped 2 bases and J dropped 0 bases, with 3 bases sitting between them. The CDR3 sequence is 13 residues long. Per the germline V gene, CDR1 is SGHNT and CDR2 is YENEEA.

The chain combines TRBV28 with TRBJ1-1; 7 bases agree with TRBD1. Germline trimming cut 6 bases from V and 5 bases from J; bases unmatched to any gene: 12. CDR3 length equals 15 residues. CDR1 is MDHEN, CDR2 SYDVKM, per germline. CDR3 bases: TGTGCCAGCAGGAAAAGACAGGGAGGGGGAACTGAAGCTTTCTTT. Translating it yields CASRKRQGGGTEAFF.

J is TRBJ1-5 and V is TRBV19, with D maybe TRBD1 (5 bases). Deletions cut 5 bases from V and 0 bases from J, with 11 bases between. Per the germline V gene, CDR1 is LNHDA and CDR2 is SQIVND (reference sequence). The CDR3 sequence is 15 residues long. CDR3 DNA: TGTGCCAGTAGTTCACAGGATTATAGCAATCAGCCCCAGCATTTT. Protein: CASSSQDYSNQPQHF.

The J gene is TRBJ1-6, the V gene TRBV28; possibly TRBD1 for D (5 bases). V was trimmed by 6 bases and J by 2 bases, leaving 23 bases between them. This CDR3 contains 19 residues. The germline V gene encodes CDR1 MDHEN and CDR2 SYDVKM. The CDR3 protein is CASSLPVGSWGTYNSPLHF. The CDR3 bases are TGTGCCAGCAGCCTCCCTGTGGGCAGCTGGGGCACCTATAATTCACCCCTCCACTTT.

V usage is TRBV5-1 and J usage is TRBJ1-1; the match to TRBD1 covers 7 bases. Germline V lookup: CDR1 SGHRS, CDR2 YFSETQ. The CDR3 has 14 residues. V lost 1 base to trimming and J lost 3 bases; unmatched junction nucleotides: 3. CDR3: CASSLSGTDTEAFF. CDR3 nucleotide sequence: TGCGCCAGCAGCTTGTCCGGGACAGACACTGAAGCTTTCTTT.

The chain couples TRBV10-1 to TRBJ2-2, with 14 bases lining up with TRBD2. Germline trimming cut 3 bases from V and 8 bases from J; bases unmatched to any gene: 17. Per the germline V gene, CDR1 is WNHNN and CDR2 is SYGVQD (reference sequence). CDR3 length equals 20 residues. The CDR3 region has the DNA TGCGCCAGCAGTGATTCCGCTCCCGGACTAGCGGGGGGAGTGGCTGGGGAGCTGTTTTTT. Amino acids: CASSDSAPGLAGGVAGELFF.

The gene calls are TRBV27 and TRBJ2-7; no reliable D call. The CDR3 is 13 residues long. The germline CDR1 and CDR2 sequences are MNHEY and SMNVEV (reference sequence). Trimming took off 6 bases at V and 0 bases at J, with 9 bases between the two ends. CDR3 DNA sequence: TGTGCCAGCAGCCTCCGGGCCTCCTACGAGCAGTACTTC. Its translation is CASSLRASYEQYF.

The chain employs TRBV5-4 and TRBJ2-6; D call uncertain. This CDR3 has 17 residues. CDR1 is SGHNT, CDR2 YYREEE, per germline (reference sequence). V lost 7 bases to trimming and J lost 5 bases, with 22 bases between them. This chain's CDR3 is CASYIYVRQSRANVLTF. In nucleotides, the CDR3 is TGTGCCAGCTATATCTACGTAAGACAAAGTCGGGCCAACGTCCTGACTTTC.

The rearrangement joins TRBV6-1 to TRBJ1-6; D ambiguous. V lost 6 bases and J 9 bases, leaving 18 bases between the germline ends. Germline values: CDR1 MNHNS, CDR2 SASEGT. This CDR3 has 15 residues. In DNA, the CDR3 is TGTGCCAGCAGGGTGTCGGGAGCTGAATCTTCACCCCTCCACTTT. Amino acid sequence: CASRVSGAESSPLHF.

The chain recombines TRBV28 with TRBJ1-4, with unresolved D. The CDR3 has 15 residues. The V end lost 1 base, the J end lost 5 bases, and 11 bases lay between the germline ends. From germline, CDR1 is MDHEN and CDR2 SYDVKM. CDR3 protein: CASSLFPGPNEKLFF. Here the CDR3 DNA reads TGTGCCAGCAGTTTATTTCCAGGTCCAAATGAAAAACTGTTTTTT. Filled out from reference TRBV28 and TRBJ1-4, the complete variable domain reads DVKVTQSSRYLVKRTGEKVFLECVQDMDHENMFWYRQDPGLGLRLIYFSYDVKMKEKGDIPEGYSVSREKKERFSLILESASTNQTSMYLCASSLFPGPNEKLFFGSGTQLSVL.

This clone was detected only once. The V call is TRBV5-4, the J call TRBJ2-2, with 7 bases matching TRBD1. The trim removed 3 bases at V and 3 bases at J, leaving 5 bases unmatched. The CDR3 runs 15 residues. Germline loops: CDR1 SGHNT, CDR2 YYREEE (reference sequence). CDR3 coding DNA: TGTGCCAGCAGCTCCTTCGACAGGGACACCGGGGAGCTGTTTTTT. It translates to CASSSFDRDTGELFF.

CDR3 nucleotides: TGTGCCATCTCGACTAGCGGGAGGGACAATGAGCAGTTCTTC. Translation: CAISTSGRDNEQFF. The rearrangement links TRBV27 to TRBJ2-1, with 14 bases that match TRBD2. Germline-derived CDR1 and CDR2 are MNHEY and SMNVEV (reference sequence). J lost 5 bases, V lost 10 bases, and 4 bases had no gene match. The CDR3 covers 14 residues.